These 18 T cell receptor beta chains were sequenced from one sample in a study of control samples from healthy donors and cancer patients. TCRdb's copy holds only in-frame clones and misses some; the assay was immunoSEQ multiplex PCR. The sample has around 71,000 clones; approximately 90% are singletons. The sample comprised PBMCs. These receptors were taken from a woman aged 45-59 years with colorectal cancer.

The rearrangement links TRBV5-4 to TRBJ1-2; no definite D call. CDR1 is SGHNT and CDR2 is YYREEE in the germline V gene (reference sequence). V was cut by 1 base and J by 8 bases, with 12 bases left in between. The CDR3 runs 13 residues. The DNA for the CDR3 is TGTGCCAGCAGCTTGTACGGGATGGACGGCTACACCTTC. Its translation: CASSLYGMDGYTF.

This clone was counted only a few times. The rearrangement links TRBV6-6 to TRBJ1-1; D uncertain. The ends were cut back, 7 bases at V and 3 bases at J, with 12 bases in the middle. Looked up from germline, CDR1 is MNHNY and CDR2 is SVGAGI (reference sequence). The CDR3 consists of 13 residues. Here the CDR3 DNA reads TGTGCCAGCAACCAACAGAGGGACACTGAAGCTTTCTTT. This sequence encodes CASNQQRDTEAFF.

V usage is TRBV5-1 and J usage is TRBJ2-2, with unresolved D. This CDR3 has 16 amino acids. With 4 bases removed from V and 1 base from J, the gap between germline ends came to 14 bases. Germline V gene sequence: CDR1 SGHRS, CDR2 YFSETQ. CDR3 in amino acids: CASSPQQGRNTGELFF. In DNA form, the CDR3 reads TGCGCCAGCAGCCCCCAACAAGGCAGGAACACCGGGGAGCTGTTTTTT.

J is TRBJ1-2 and V is TRBV27; tentatively, D is TRBD1 (6 bases). V lost 6 bases to trimming and J lost 6 bases, with 11 bases between them. There are 12 residues in the CDR3. Germline-derived CDR1 and CDR2 are MNHEY and SMNVEV (reference sequence). In DNA form, the CDR3 reads TGTGCCAGCAGACGCAGGGGACATGGCTACACCTTC. Translating gives CASRRRGHGYTF.

This chain connects TRBV7-9 to TRBJ1-5, with a tentative D call TRBD1 (6 bases). V lost 5 bases to trimming and J lost 6 bases, with 11 bases between them. Germline V lookup: CDR1 SEHNR, CDR2 FQNEAQ (reference sequence). CDR3 length: 13 amino acids. CDR3 region: CASSLGGGQPQHF. CDR3 bases: TGTGCCAGCAGCCTCGGAGGGGGTCAGCCCCAGCATTTT.

With respect to this clone: The same CDR3 is also encoded by other DNA sequences in this sample. The J gene is TRBJ1-1, the V gene TRBV6-1, with D possibly matching TRBD1 (6 bases). Germline V CDR1 and CDR2: MNHNS, SASEGT. CDR3 length: 16 amino acids. V dropped 2 bases and J dropped 7 bases, with 20 bases sitting between them. The CDR3 sequence: CASSERGGWGAGEAFF. CDR3 nucleotides: TGTGCCAGCAGTGAACGGGGTGGGTGGGGGGCAGGTGAAGCTTTCTTT.

This clone appeared once. The chain links TRBV7-9 to TRBJ1-1, with D hard to call. With 5 bases removed from V and 5 bases from J, the gap between germline ends came to 12 bases. The CDR3 consists of 13 residues. Germline V gene sequence: CDR1 SEHNR, CDR2 FQNEAQ (reference sequence). CDR3: CASSQMRETEAFF. The DNA for the CDR3 is TGTGCCAGCAGCCAAATGCGGGAAACTGAAGCTTTCTTT.

The chain joins TRBV5-5 to TRBJ2-2; 11 bases fit TRBD2. From germline, CDR1 is SGHKS and CDR2 YYEKEE (reference sequence). The CDR3 sequence is 17 residues long. The V gene end was trimmed by 5 bases and the J gene end by 5 bases; junction bases not matched to a gene: 11. The CDR3 loop reads CASSAWGGLAETGELFF. Here the CDR3 DNA reads TGTGCCAGCAGTGCCTGGGGGGGACTAGCGGAGACCGGGGAGCTGTTTTTT.

This sequence joins TRBV6-1 and TRBJ2-7; D might be TRBD2 (5 bases). The CDR3 is made up of 12 amino acids. The ends were cut back, 0 bases at V and 6 bases at J, with 6 bases in the middle. Per the germline V gene, CDR1 is MNHNS and CDR2 is SASEGT. This CDR3 is CASSEAAGEQYF. CDR3 in DNA: TGTGCCAGCAGTGAAGCCGCGGGCGAGCAGTACTTC.

This chain uses TRBV19 with TRBJ1-2; 7 bases agree with TRBD1. V was clipped by 3 bases and J by 0 bases; unmatched bases: 4. This CDR3 is built from 15 residues. CDR1 is LNHDA, CDR2 SQIVND, per germline (reference sequence). CDR3 coding DNA: TGTGCCAGTAGTATCCCCGGGACAGCTAACTATGGCTACACCTTC. This gives the protein CASSIPGTANYGYTF.

This clone was counted once. The chain uses TRBV7-9 and TRBJ1-1; unclear D gene. Germline loops: CDR1 SEHNR, CDR2 FQNEAQ (reference sequence). V was clipped by 5 bases and J by 4 bases, with 11 bases between them. CDR3 length: 13 amino acids. CDR3 protein: CASSPSLATEAFF. CDR3 nucleotides: TGTGCCAGCAGCCCGTCTTTGGCCACTGAAGCTTTCTTT. Filled out from reference TRBV7-9 and TRBJ1-1, the complete variable domain reads DTGVSQNPRHKITKRGQNVTFRCDPISEHNRLYWYRQTLGQGPEFLTYFQNEAQLEKSRLLSDRFSAERPKGSFSTLEIQRTEQGDSAMYLCASSPSLATEAFFGQGTRLTVV.

The gene calls are TRBV30 and TRBJ2-3; 9 bases are shared with TRBD1. Unmatched junction bases numbered 4, after V lost 7 bases and J lost 5 bases. This CDR3 has 12 residues. Germline V gives CDR1 GTSNPN, CDR2 SVGIG (reference sequence). CDR3 nucleotides: TGTGCCTTACAGGGGGCAGGAGATACGCAGTATTTT. Residues: CALQGAGDTQYF.

The chain joins TRBV2 to TRBJ1-3; the D is unclear. Germline V lookup: CDR1 SNHLY, CDR2 FYNNEI. V lost 6 bases and J lost 0, with 6 bases in between. The CDR3 sequence is 13 residues long. The CDR3 is CASSDNSGNTIYF. CDR3 in DNA: TGTGCCAGCAGCGATAACTCTGGAAACACCATATATTTT.

For this clone: This CDR3 is also generated by other DNA sequences in the sample. The V call is TRBV7-3, the J call TRBJ2-3, with no clear D. V lost 0 bases to trimming and J lost 3 bases, with 10 bases between them. CDR1 and CDR2 (germline): SGHTA, FQGTGA. The CDR3 totals 15 residues. This CDR3 is CASSLTSGETDTQYF. DNA of the CDR3: TGTGCCAGCAGCTTAACGTCGGGTGAGACAGATACGCAGTATTTT.

This chain's CDR3 is CASSYRTAETQYF. DNA for the CDR3: TGTGCCAGCAGTTACCGGACGGCAGAGACCCAGTACTTC. The rearrangement uses TRBV27 and TRBJ2-5; D not certain. V shed 4 bases and J shed 4 bases, with 10 bases lying between them. CDR3 length equals 13 residues. CDR1 is MNHEY and CDR2 is SMNVEV in the germline V gene (reference sequence).

The chain combines TRBV7-6 with TRBJ2-2; D tentatively fits TRBD1 or TRBD2 (7 bases each). V was shortened by 3 bases and J by 7 bases, with 12 bases between the two germline ends. Germline CDR1 SGHVS, CDR2 FNYEAQ. There are 14 residues in the CDR3. The CDR3 protein is CASSLPGGDGELFF. The CDR3 coding sequence is TGTGCCAGCAGCTTGCCAGGGGGGGACGGGGAGCTGTTTTTT.

The chain couples TRBV11-2 to TRBJ2-5; 7 nucleotides match TRBD1. V gave up 2 bases and J gave up 5 bases; unmatched junction bases: 2. Germline lookup yields CDR1 SGHAT and CDR2 FQNNGV. The CDR3 is 13 residues long. The CDR3 DNA reads TGTGCCAGCAGCTTATCAGGGGGTGAGACCCAGTACTTC. Translated, it gives CASSLSGGETQYF.

The chain is built from TRBV5-1 and TRBJ1-2; 7 nucleotides align to TRBD1. Germline V gives CDR1 SGHRS, CDR2 YFSETQ. J lost 8 bases, V lost 0 bases, and 7 bases had no gene match. This CDR3 region has 14 residues. This CDR3 is CASSLAVVGGGYTF. The CDR3 DNA reads as TGCGCCAGCAGCTTGGCTGTGGTAGGGGGCGGCTACACCTTC.